Included here is one TCR beta chain sequence, with context. The antigen remains undetermined. The data originate from a study of T-cell reconstitution after alpha-beta-depleted transplantation in children. Regarding the study as a whole: From surviving recipient T cells and thymic progenitors came the high day-60 TCRbeta diversity observed in some patients. Several hundred expanded graft clones reportedly were the source of alpha-beta T cells about two months after transplant.

Preparing the TCRbeta library involved the use of unique molecular identifiers. TCRdb re-analysed the PCR reads in MiXCR, keeping a single row per CDR3 protein. The sample consists of approximately 27,000 distinct CDR3 sequences, roughly a sixth of them appearing once. Losses at the gene ends were 7 bases for V and 6 bases for J; bases not matched to a gene: 5. Germline V gives CDR1 MNHEY, CDR2 SVGEGT. The CDR3 consists of 14 residues. The rearrangement uses TRBV6-2 or TRBV6-3 and TRBJ2-2, with 10 positions matching TRBD1. This receptor was identified in a male patient aged 2 to 9 who had a stem cell transplant for acute lymphoblastic leukemia, so the T cells may come from the graft donor. This specimen consisted of PBMCs, mostly from graft donor cells, obtained 60 days after TCRalphabeta/CD19-depleted stem cell transplant. CDR3 residues: CASNFGQGAGELFF. The CDR3 region has the DNA TGTGCCAGCAATTTTGGACAGGGGGCCGGGGAGCTGTTTTTT.